The clone carrying this TCR beta chain was counted a few times. The antigen remains unidentified. This CDR3 has 14 residues. The germline V gene has CDR1 SGHNT and CDR2 YYREEE (reference sequence). The ends lost 5 bases at V and 2 bases at J; junction bases unmatched: 5. Profiled with immunoSEQ multiplex PCR; TCRdb holds only in-frame clones, not every one. The sample contains approximately 8,500 clones, around 81% of which appear only once. The data derive from a study of regulatory and conventional T cells in RAG deficiency. Study results and limitations: These Omenn syndrome Treg sorts may hold peripherally activated cells instead.

The sample also formed part of further work on regulatory T cells. From that report: Amplification used 52 TRBV primers and 13 TRBJ primers.

The TCR sequence derives from a human donor in good health. Material for sequencing was CD8+ T cells sorted from blood. This chain connects TRBV5-4 to TRBJ2-7, with TRBD2 matching 9 bases. The CDR3 protein is CASSESGGTYEQYF. CDR3 nucleotides: TGTGCCAGCAGTGAAAGCGGGGGGACCTACGAGCAGTACTTC.